This paragraph reports one T cell receptor (beta chain). Compared with germline, one end of the junction differs, possibly owing to a read error. The data belong to a study of shared clonotypes between healthy human individuals. TCRdb's copy holds only in-frame clones and misses some; the assay was immunoSEQ multiplex PCR. The profile shows more than 400,000 clones, 90% to 97% of them singletons. The V gene's germline CDR1 is SNHLY and CDR2 FYNNEI. The CDR3 is made up of 11 amino acids. The sample was naive CD4+ T cells sorted from blood. Subset denoted: CD45RA+ positively selected. The sequence came from a woman in her twenties or thirties in good health. J is TRBJ2-7 and V is TRBV2; D is unresolved. The CDR3 protein is CASSDHSGFDF. CDR3 in DNA: TGTGCCAGCAGTGACCACTCTGGGTTTGACTTC.